The 9 T cell receptor beta chains given below trace back to one sample, sequenced in a study of T and B cells in COVID-19 patients. BIOMED2 TRB-A/B primer pools were used in multiplex TRB PCR. TCRdb reanalysed the multiplex PCR reads using MiXCR and keeps one entry per CDR3 protein. The table has 20,000 to 25,000 distinct CDR3 sequences, roughly 29% seen once. TRB was amplified from around 230-520 ng of blood genomic DNA. The sample comprised blood. The receptors were gathered from a human donor who had recovered from COVID-19.

This clonotype is deemed medium-sized. Written as DNA, the CDR3 is TGCAGCGTTGTACGACAGGGATCGGGCTCCTACAATGAGCAGTTCTTC. It encodes CSVVRQGSGSYNEQFF. This chain uses TRBV29-1 with TRBJ2-1; 7 bases align to TRBD1. This CDR3 contains 16 residues. The V segment lost 4 bases and the J segment 0 bases; nucleotides outside the gene matches: 9. The germline CDR1 and CDR2 sequences are SQVTM and ANQGSEA.

This clonotype was detected a few times. This chain joins TRBV5-6 and TRBJ1-6, with 8 nucleotides matching TRBD1. The CDR3 spans 14 residues. V gave up 7 bases and J gave up 9 bases; unmatched junction bases: 9. Per germline, CDR1 SGHDT and CDR2 YYEEEE. CDR3 coding DNA: TGTGCCAGCTACGACCAGGGGGCATTTTCACCCCTCCACTTT. This codes for CASYDQGAFSPLHF.

This clonotype was seen many times. The chain combines TRBV5-6 with TRBJ2-5; D unresolved. Germline CDR1 and CDR2: SGHDT and YYEEEE. The length of the CDR3 is 12 residues. V lost 5 bases to trimming and J lost 5 bases, with 10 bases between them. The CDR3 region is CASSRDMETQYF. For the CDR3, the DNA is TGTGCCAGCAGTCGAGACATGGAGACCCAGTACTTC.

This chain connects TRBV5-6 to TRBJ1-4; no firm D call. The CDR3 length is 16 residues. Trimming removed 5 bases from V and 3 bases from J, with 17 bases in between. Germline V CDR1 and CDR2: SGHDT, YYEEEE. The chain's CDR3 is CASSSLTGRPNEKLFF. In nucleotides, the CDR3 is TGTGCCAGCAGTTCATTGACGGGGAGACCTAATGAAAAACTGTTTTTT.

J is TRBJ2-7 and V is TRBV20-1; 9 nucleotides line up with TRBD2. Per germline, CDR1 DFQATT and CDR2 SNEGSKA (reference sequence). The V and J ends lost 6 bases and 3 bases, in that order; junction bases with no gene match: 12. CDR3 length: 15 amino acids. CDR3 region: CSALNALAGSYEQYF. CDR3 in DNA: TGCAGTGCCCTTAACGCCCTAGCGGGGAGCTACGAGCAGTACTTC.

The V and J genes are TRBV10-1 and TRBJ2-5; tentatively, D is TRBD2 (7 bases). CDR3 length: 13 residues. V lost 3 bases and J 5 bases, leaving 10 bases between the germline ends. CDR1 is WNHNN, CDR2 SYGVQD, per germline (reference sequence). The CDR3, as DNA: TGCGCCAGCAGTGAACGGGGGGCGGAGACCCAGTACTTC. Amino acids: CASSERGAETQYF.

The chain carries TRBV7-6 and TRBJ1-6; the match to TRBD1 covers 8 bases. Germline CDR1 SGHVS, CDR2 FNYEAQ. The V gene end was trimmed by 5 bases and the J gene end by 6 bases; junction bases not matched to a gene: 6. The CDR3 contains 15 residues. Here the CDR3 DNA reads TGTGCCAGCAGCACTTCGGACAGGGCTAATTCACCCCTCCACTTT. Amino acids: CASSTSDRANSPLHF. Combining the CDR3 with reference TRBV7-6 and TRBJ1-6 gives the whole variable domain GAGVSQSPRYKVTKRGQDVALRCDPISGHVSLYWYRQALGQGPEFLTYFNYEAQQDKSGLPNDRFSAERPEGSISTLTIQRTEQRDSAMYRCASSTSDRANSPLHFGNGTRLTVT.

This clonotype was recorded many times. The chain has TRBV30 and TRBJ1-6, with no clear D. V was cut by 0 bases and J by 12 bases, with 12 bases left in between. The CDR3 has 13 residues. Germline V gives CDR1 GTSNPN, CDR2 SVGIG (reference sequence). CDR3: CAWSVRMAEPLHF. The CDR3 coding sequence is TGTGCCTGGAGTGTACGAATGGCAGAACCCCTCCACTTT.

V and J are TRBV27 and TRBJ2-7, with TRBD2 matching over 8 bases. CDR3 length equals 13 residues. Germline loops: CDR1 MNHEY, CDR2 SMNVEV (reference sequence). Trimming at V came to 4 bases and at J to 3 bases, leaving 2 bases not matched to a gene. This CDR3 is CASSSGGGYEQYF. The DNA for the CDR3 is TGTGCCAGCAGTTCGGGGGGGGGCTACGAGCAGTACTTC.